The rows below give T cell receptor beta chains drawn from one sample of a study of blood T cells in healthy people across ages. TCRdb re-called the 5' RACE reads through MiXCR, storing one row per CDR3 protein. This sample carries hundreds of thousands of distinct CDR3 sequences, around a quarter of them seen once, and the ten largest clones take just under 9.5%. A further study also used this sample, focusing on T cells of mothers and their children.

The specimen sequenced was blood. The receptor source for this set is a boy younger than 18 in good health. CDR3s include the opening cysteine and the closing phenylalanine or tryptophan. D genes are given only for firm matches. Part of the rows lack a size; the others show once, few, many or a class for expanded clones.

>-|TRBJ2-3|few|TRBV5-5
CASRAGTALTQYF
TGTGCCAGCAGAGCGGGGACAGCCCTAACGCAGTATTTT
>TRBD1|TRBJ1-1|few|TRBV20-1
CSATGQGGNTEAFF
TGCAGTGCTACCGGACAGGGGGGGAACACTGAAGCTTTCTTT
>TRBD2|TRBJ2-4|few|TRBV15
CATSRDISGRAGGNIQYF
TGTGCCACCAGCAGAGACATTAGCGGGAGGGCCGGAGGAAACATTCAGTACTTC
>-|TRBJ2-7|few|TRBV7-2
CASSLVSYYEIYEQYF
TGTGCCAGCAGCTTAGTGTCCTACTATGAGATCTACGAGCAGTACTTC
>TRBD2|TRBJ2-1|-|TRBV29-1
CSVEARSGGGNEQFF
TGCAGCGTTGAAGCACGTTCGGGGGGGGGCAATGAGCAGTTCTTC
>-|TRBJ1-1|-|TRBV12-3/TRBV12-4
CASSPWGRMNTEAFF
TGTGCCAGCAGTCCCTGGGGACGGATGAACACTGAAGCTTTCTTT
>-|TRBJ1-2|-|TRBV7-9
CASSPGTLWSHYGYTF
TGTGCCAGCAGCCCCGGTACCCTTTGGTCCCACTATGGCTACACCTTC
>-|TRBJ2-1|few|TRBV15
CATSPQGSGLRDEQFF
TGTGCCACCAGCCCCCAGGGTTCCGGGCTTAGAGATGAGCAGTTCTTC
>TRBD2|TRBJ2-5|-|TRBV18
CASSRRPGLAEQETQYF
TGTGCCAGCTCTCGCAGACCGGGACTAGCGGAGCAAGAGACCCAGTACTTC
>-|TRBJ1-4|-|TRBV7-9
CTSSALTATNEKLFF
TGTACCAGCAGCGCCTTGACAGCAACTAATGAAAAACTGTTTTTT
>-|TRBJ2-3|few|TRBV7-3
CASSRAHSADTQYF
TGTGCCAGCAGCCGCGCCCACAGTGCAGATACGCAGTATTTT
>-|TRBJ2-3|few|TRBV5-1
CASSSDGDTQYF
TGCGCCAGCAGCTCAGACGGGGATACGCAGTATTTT
>-|TRBJ1-2|few|TRBV20-1
CSAPETTKGDGYTF
TGCAGTGCTCCGGAGACGACTAAAGGAGATGGCTACACCTTC
>-|TRBJ2-1|few|TRBV20-1
CSARDFRIGEQFF
TGCAGTGCTAGAGATTTCCGTATCGGTGAGCAGTTCTTC
>TRBD2|TRBJ2-3|few|TRBV4-3
CASSQDSLAGDPTQYF
TGCGCCAGCAGCCAAGATTCCCTAGCGGGGGATCCAACGCAGTATTTT
>TRBD1|TRBJ2-7|-|TRBV6-6
CAARTGDEQYF
TGTGCCGCTCGGACAGGGGACGAGCAGTACTTC
>-|TRBJ2-7|-|TRBV20-1
CSARGMGSYEQYF
TGCAGTGCTAGGGGGATGGGCTCCTACGAGCAGTACTTC